The rows below give T cell receptor beta chains drawn from one sample of a study of post-analysis software for immune sequencing data. MiXCR, applied by TCRdb to the PCR reads, yields one record per CDR3 protein. The sample includes hundreds of thousands of distinct CDR3 sequences, roughly half of them seen just once. Sequencing was carried out using blood. All receptors derive from a girl aged 5-17 years with multiple sclerosis. The CDR3 runs from the conserved cysteine through the conserved F or W. Each record gives: V gene, J gene, D gene, clone size, CDR3 DNA, CDR3 protein. A D gene is named only where the DNA matches it firmly. Clone size is not always given. Where it is, it says once, few, many or a class for expanded clones.

TRBV29-1	TRBJ2-7	NA	NA	TGCAGCGCACTCCACGGGCCACAGGGCTCCTACGAGCAGTACTTC	CSALHGPQGSYEQYF
TRBV20-1	TRBJ2-5	NA	once	TGCAGTGCTAATTCCGGGGAGGGGGCGCGTCGAGAGACCCAGTACTTC	CSANSGEGARRETQYF
TRBV3-1	TRBJ2-7	NA	NA	TGTGCCAGCAGCCAAGGGGTGGGCACGGTGTACTTC	CASSQGVGTVYF
TRBV20-1	TRBJ2-3	NA	NA	TGCAGTGCTACCGTGGACCGCGACAATACGCAGTATTTT	CSATVDRDNTQYF
TRBV6-5	TRBJ2-5	TRBD1	few	TGTGCCAGCAGTGATAGGACAGGGATGGAGACCCAGTACTTC	CASSDRTGMETQYF
TRBV9	TRBJ2-3	NA	NA	TGTGCCAGCAGCGAGGATTTCTTCCGCACAGATACGCAGTATTTT	CASSEDFFRTDTQYF
TRBV12-5	TRBJ1-4	TRBD1	NA	TGTGCTAGTGGTTATCAGGGGGCAACTAATGAAAAACTGTTTTTT	CASGYQGATNEKLFF
TRBV12-3/TRBV12-4	TRBJ2-1	NA	NA	TGTGCCAGCAGGCCTACAGGGAATGAGCAGTTCTTC	CASRPTGNEQFF
TRBV7-9	TRBJ2-1	TRBD1	NA	TGTGCCAGCAGCGCACGGACAGGTTCGGAAAATGAGCAGTTCTTC	CASSARTGSENEQFF
TRBV6-1	TRBJ2-5	NA	NA	TGTGCCAGCAGCAGGACCGGGGACCAGAGCCGAGAGACCCAGTACTTC	CASSRTGDQSRETQYF
TRBV4-1	TRBJ2-7	NA	few	TGCGCCAGCAGCCAACGGGACGGGTACGAGCAGTACTTC	CASSQRDGYEQYF
TRBV10-3	TRBJ2-5	NA	NA	TGTGCCATCAGTGAGTCCACAGGGGAGGGAGAGACCCAGTACTTC	CAISESTGEGETQYF
TRBV29-1	TRBJ2-1	TRBD2	NA	TGCAGCGTTGAATCGCGGGAGGGCCGGAATGAGCAGTTCTTC	CSVESREGRNEQFF
TRBV20-1	TRBJ2-5	NA	NA	TGCAGTGCGCTAGACGGTCTAGCAAAGTACCAAGAGACCCAGTACTTC	CSALDGLAKYQETQYF
TRBV7-3	TRBJ2-1	TRBD2	few	TGTGCCAGCAGCTTGATTAGCGGGGCCCACAATGAGCAGTTCTTC	CASSLISGAHNEQFF
TRBV5-6	TRBJ2-7	TRBD2	few	TGTGCCAGCAGCCGGCGGGGGGGGGCCACCTACGAGCAGTACTTC	CASSRRGGATYEQYF
TRBV7-3	TRBJ1-2	NA	many	TGTGCCAGCAGCTTAATGGGGGGCCTGGACTATGGCTACACCTTC	CASSLMGGLDYGYTF
TRBV5-1	TRBJ1-1	TRBD1	NA	TGCGCCAGCAGCCCCGCGGGACAGCGGAACACTGAAGCTTTCTTT	CASSPAGQRNTEAFF
TRBV7-8	TRBJ1-1	NA	few	TGTGCCAGCAGCTTGGCGCGGGCCCGGAACACTGAAGCTTTCTTT	CASSLARARNTEAFF
TRBV7-9	TRBJ1-2	TRBD1	NA	TGTGCCAGCAGCGTAGGGGACAGGACGTTCGGCTACACCTTC	CASSVGDRTFGYTF
TRBV20-1	TRBJ2-5	NA	few	TGCAGTGCTAGAGGACTAGGGGGCGAGACCCAGTACTTC	CSARGLGGETQYF
TRBV6-5	TRBJ1-1	NA	NA	TGTGCCAGCAGTTACAGGCAAAGCCTCAGGGTGAACACTGAAGCTTTCTTT	CASSYRQSLRVNTEAFF
TRBV20-1	TRBJ2-1	NA	NA	TGCAGTGGGGCGGGCTCGGGGAGCTCCTACAATGAGCAGTTCTTC	CSGAGSGSSYNEQFF
TRBV10-3	TRBJ2-1	NA	NA	TGTGCCATCAGTGAACCCAAGGGGCGCCGGACGGGTGGGAATGAGCAGTTCTTC	CAISEPKGRRTGGNEQFF
TRBV5-1	TRBJ2-7	TRBD2	NA	TGCGCCAGCAGCTCCAGCGGGGAGGCGGGGCAGTACTTC	CASSSSGEAGQYF
TRBV11-3	TRBJ2-1	TRBD2	NA	TGTGCCAGCAGCTTTGTGGGAGCGGGAGGCCGTGAGAATGAGCAGTTCTTC	CASSFVGAGGRENEQFF
TRBV12-3/TRBV12-4	TRBJ2-3	NA	NA	TGTGCCAGCAGTCTGCGGGTGTGCCCAGATGCGCAGTATTTT	CASSLRVCPDAQYF
TRBV5-1	TRBJ1-4	NA	NA	TGCGCCAGCAGCTTGGTACTTTCCTCGGCTAATGAAAAACTGTTTTTT	CASSLVLSSANEKLFF
TRBV2	TRBJ2-5	NA	NA	TGTGCCAGCATTCAAGGGCGGAATGAGCAGTACTTC	CASIQGRNEQYF
TRBV6-5	TRBJ1-2	TRBD1	NA	TGTGCCAGCAGCCCTGACAGGGATTACCACTATGGCTACACCTTC	CASSPDRDYHYGYTF
TRBV6-1	TRBJ2-5	NA	NA	TGTGCCAGCAGTGAACTGAGAGGGAAGTACCAAGAGACCCAGTACTTC	CASSELRGKYQETQYF
TRBV7-3	TRBJ2-1	NA	once	TGTGCCAGCAGCTTAGGCCCCAACAATGAGCGGTTCTTC	CASSLGPNNERFF
TRBV12-3/TRBV12-4	TRBJ1-2	TRBD1	NA	TGTGCCAGCAGTGCACAGGGGGCGATTGGCTACACCTTC	CASSAQGAIGYTF
TRBV20-1	TRBJ2-5	NA	few	TGCAGTGCTAGAGGTTCAGGGGACCAAGAGACCCAGTACTTC	CSARGSGDQETQYF
TRBV18	TRBJ1-2	TRBD1	few	TGTGCCAGCTCAACAGACAGGGTCGGCTACACCTTC	CASSTDRVGYTF
TRBV12-3/TRBV12-4	TRBJ1-5	NA	few	TGTGCCAGCAGTTTTATGATTGGGGGGGCCTCCAATCAGCCCCAGCATTTT	CASSFMIGGASNQPQHF
TRBV28	TRBJ1-5	TRBD1	few	TGTGCCAGCAGATCCTGGACAGGGAGCAATCAGCCCCAGCATTTT	CASRSWTGSNQPQHF
TRBV7-3	TRBJ2-6	NA	NA	TGTGCCAGCAGCTTAAATTGGGCTGGGGCCAACGTCCTGACTTTC	CASSLNWAGANVLTF
TRBV12-3/TRBV12-4	TRBJ1-2	NA	NA	TGTGCCAGCAGCGAATTTTATGGCTACACCTTC	CASSEFYGYTF
TRBV12-3/TRBV12-4	TRBJ2-3	TRBD2	once	TGTGCCAGCAGTTTAATCCTGGAGCGGGGGTTCGGCACAGATACGCAGTATTTT	CASSLILERGFGTDTQYF